These T cell receptor beta chains were read from a single sample in a study of cytomegalovirus exposure and HLA in healthy donors. The table came from immunoSEQ multiplex PCR; TCRdb's copy has only in-frame clones and leaves some out. Seen here are 110,000 or so clones, approximately 11% observed once, and the top ten hold approximately 16%. Sequencing was carried out using PBMCs. The origin of the receptors is a middle-aged man in good health and CMV-seropositive. Both conserved end residues are part of each CDR3. The order of the fields is CDR3 DNA, CDR3 protein, D gene, clone size, V gene, J gene. A D gene is named only where the DNA matches it firmly. Not every row has a clone size; where given, it reads once, few, many or a size class.

CDR3nt: TGTGCCAGCGGACGGGAAGGTAGGGGGCAAGAGACCCAGTACTTC
CDR3aa: CASGREGRGQETQYF
d_gene: .
abundance: few
v_gene: TRBV25-1
j_gene: TRBJ2-5

CDR3nt: TGTGCCAGCAGCACAACAGCTAGCAATCAGCCCCAGCATTTT
CDR3aa: CASSTTASNQPQHF
d_gene: .
abundance: few
v_gene: TRBV5-6
j_gene: TRBJ1-5

CDR3nt: TGCGCCAGCAGCTTTGTGGGAGTTTCAAGTTACAATGAGCAGTTCTTC
CDR3aa: CASSFVGVSSYNEQFF
d_gene: .
abundance: .
v_gene: TRBV5-1
j_gene: TRBJ2-1

CDR3nt: TGTGCCAGCAGTTTGAGGGCAGGGGGCCCCTACGAGCAGTACTTC
CDR3aa: CASSLRAGGPYEQYF
d_gene: TRBD1
abundance: .
v_gene: TRBV27
j_gene: TRBJ2-7

CDR3nt: TGTGCCAGCAGCTTTATGGGACTAGCGGATAATGAGCAGTTCTTC
CDR3aa: CASSFMGLADNEQFF
d_gene: TRBD2
abundance: .
v_gene: TRBV5-6
j_gene: TRBJ2-1

CDR3nt: TGTGCCAGCAGTCCTAGCGGGAGCTGGAATACGCAGTATTTT
CDR3aa: CASSPSGSWNTQYF
d_gene: TRBD2
abundance: .
v_gene: TRBV6-1
j_gene: TRBJ2-3

CDR3nt: TGTGCCAGCAGTTACTCGAGGGACAGCTACGAGCAGTACTTC
CDR3aa: CASSYSRDSYEQYF
d_gene: TRBD1
abundance: few
v_gene: TRBV6-5
j_gene: TRBJ2-7

CDR3nt: TGTGCCAGCAGCGTAGAGGGGGAGCAGGAAGATACGCAGTATTTT
CDR3aa: CASSVEGEQEDTQYF
d_gene: .
abundance: few
v_gene: TRBV9
j_gene: TRBJ2-3

CDR3nt: TGTGCCAGCAGCGTCGGGGAGGGGGATTGGAATGGCTACACCTTC
CDR3aa: CASSVGEGDWNGYTF
d_gene: .
abundance: .
v_gene: TRBV9
j_gene: TRBJ1-2

CDR3nt: TGTGCCAGCTCACAACTGGGGCAGCCCGGCGGCACTGAAGCTTTCTTT
CDR3aa: CASSQLGQPGGTEAFF
d_gene: .
abundance: .
v_gene: TRBV18
j_gene: TRBJ1-1

CDR3nt: TGTGCCAGCAGTCGCCAGACAGCTTCGAACACTGAAGCTTTCTTT
CDR3aa: CASSRQTASNTEAFF
d_gene: .
abundance: .
v_gene: TRBV27
j_gene: TRBJ1-1

CDR3nt: TGCGCCAGCAGCTTCGACAGGCACACTGAAGCTTTCTTT
CDR3aa: CASSFDRHTEAFF
d_gene: .
abundance: .
v_gene: TRBV5-1
j_gene: TRBJ1-1

CDR3nt: TGTGCCAGCAGTTTCACAGGGCTCCCCTACGAGCAGTACTTC
CDR3aa: CASSFTGLPYEQYF
d_gene: .
abundance: few
v_gene: TRBV28
j_gene: TRBJ2-7

CDR3nt: TGCAGTGGAGCTGGTTCTGATGAGCAGTTCTTC
CDR3aa: CSGAGSDEQFF
d_gene: .
abundance: .
v_gene: TRBV20-1
j_gene: TRBJ2-1

CDR3nt: TGTGCCAGTAGTTCCACCTTACAAGACAATGAGCAGTTCTTC
CDR3aa: CASSSTLQDNEQFF
d_gene: .
abundance: few
v_gene: TRBV19
j_gene: TRBJ2-1

CDR3nt: TGCGCCAGCAGTGTCCATTCCAGCGGTGCAACTAATGAAAAACTGTTTTTT
CDR3aa: CASSVHSSGATNEKLFF
d_gene: .
abundance: few
v_gene: TRBV10-2
j_gene: TRBJ1-4

CDR3nt: TGTGCCAGCAGTTCAGGGGGCAGCGAGCAGTACTTC
CDR3aa: CASSSGGSEQYF
d_gene: TRBD1
abundance: .
v_gene: TRBV11-2
j_gene: TRBJ2-7

CDR3nt: TGTGCCAGCAGCCCCAGCTCTGGAAACACCATATATTTT
CDR3aa: CASSPSSGNTIYF
d_gene: .
abundance: few
v_gene: TRBV7-2
j_gene: TRBJ1-3

CDR3nt: TGTGCCAGCAGTTACGGTGCGGAGACCCAGTACTTC
CDR3aa: CASSYGAETQYF
d_gene: .
abundance: .
v_gene: TRBV6-6
j_gene: TRBJ2-5

CDR3nt: TGTGCCAGCAGCGTGGGACCCCCAGGTTCCACAGATACGCAGTATTTT
CDR3aa: CASSVGPPGSTDTQYF
d_gene: .
abundance: .
v_gene: TRBV5-6
j_gene: TRBJ2-3

CDR3nt: TGTGCCAAACGACCGACAGGGATTAGCAATCAGCCCCAGCATTTT
CDR3aa: CAKRPTGISNQPQHF
d_gene: TRBD1
abundance: few
v_gene: TRBV6-6
j_gene: TRBJ1-5

CDR3nt: TGTGCCAGCAGTGGCCTCGGGACAAGACAGCCCCAGCATTTT
CDR3aa: CASSGLGTRQPQHF
d_gene: .
abundance: .
v_gene: TRBV2
j_gene: TRBJ1-5